This T cell receptor beta chain appears in the sequencing data of a study of cytomegalovirus exposure and HLA in healthy donors. Study-level information: There were 90 million to 130 million unique TCR beta sequences, drawn from 150 million to 200 million T cells, in an earlier analysis. Broader study findings: In an earlier analysis, in roughly 580 donors, most V segments appeared productive either ~87% or ~30% of the time.

V trimming: 5 bases; J trimming: 3 bases; junction bases outside the gene matches: 4. Germline V CDR1 and CDR2: LNHDA, SQIVND (reference sequence). This CDR3 has 14 amino acids. Primers included in the PCR were 60 Vbeta and 13 Jbeta primers. The method was immunoSEQ multiplex PCR; TCRdb's version includes in-frame clones alone and lacks a portion of them. The sample includes about 160,000 clones, approximately 80% seen only once; the top ten take roughly 9%. This clone was recorded a few times. Its antigen is as yet unknown. Sequenced: PBMCs. The sequence derives from a man aged 18 to 29 in good health and CMV-seropositive. The rearrangement uses TRBV19 and TRBJ2-7; 10 bases map to TRBD1. CDR3 in amino acids: CASSFRTGGYEQYF. The CDR3 coding sequence is TGTGCCAGTAGTTTCCGGACAGGGGGCTACGAGCAGTACTTC.